This TCR beta chain was found in a study of blood T cell repertoires in COVID-19. Study-wide context: Italy, Spain and the United States were the sources of the convalescent and acute COVID-19 samples. PBMCs, B-cell-depleted T cells, or T cells were the source of the cDNA or gDNA that made up the material.

Authors' processing steps: Cell counts per sample came from amplifying reference gene primers. Sequencing used immunoSEQ multiplex PCR; TCRdb keeps in-frame clones, though not all of them. From that table come the V and J calls and clone size; the DNA was used to work out D and trimming. Of fewer than 85,000 clones listed, about 87% are singletons. The sequence came from a human donor in a cohort sampled during active COVID-19. What was sequenced was peripheral blood.

Written as DNA, the CDR3 is TGTGCCAGCAGCGTAGGTCAGGGGGACGAGCAGTACTTC. The encoded protein is CASSVGQGDEQYF. The chain uses TRBV9 and TRBJ2-7; TRBD1 agrees at 7 bases. Germline V CDR1 and CDR2: SGDLS, YYNGEE. The CDR3 has 13 residues. With 0 bases clipped from V and 5 bases from J, the junction kept 2 bases outside the gene matches. Combining the CDR3 with reference TRBV9 and TRBJ2-7 gives the whole variable domain DSGVTQTPKHLITATGQRVTLRCSPRSGDLSVYWYQQSLDQGLQFLIQYYNGEERAKGNILERFSAQQFPDLHSELNLSSLELGDSALYFCASSVGQGDEQYFGPGTRLTVT.